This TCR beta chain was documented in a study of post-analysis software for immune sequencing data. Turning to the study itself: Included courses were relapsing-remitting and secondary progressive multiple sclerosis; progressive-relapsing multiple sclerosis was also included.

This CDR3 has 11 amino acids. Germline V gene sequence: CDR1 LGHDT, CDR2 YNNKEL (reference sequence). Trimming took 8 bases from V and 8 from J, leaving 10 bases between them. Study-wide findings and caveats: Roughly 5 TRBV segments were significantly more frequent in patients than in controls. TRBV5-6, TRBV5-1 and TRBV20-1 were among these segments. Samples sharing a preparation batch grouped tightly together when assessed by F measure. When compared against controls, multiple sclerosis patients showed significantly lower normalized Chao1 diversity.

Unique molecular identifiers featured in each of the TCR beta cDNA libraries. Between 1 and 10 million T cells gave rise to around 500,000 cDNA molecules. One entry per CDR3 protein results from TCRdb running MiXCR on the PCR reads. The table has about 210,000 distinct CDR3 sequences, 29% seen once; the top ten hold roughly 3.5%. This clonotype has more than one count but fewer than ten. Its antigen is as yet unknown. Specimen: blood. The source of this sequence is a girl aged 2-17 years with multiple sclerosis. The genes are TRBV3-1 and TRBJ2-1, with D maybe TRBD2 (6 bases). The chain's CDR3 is CASGRLDEQFF. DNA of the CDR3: TGTGCCAGCGGGAGGTTGGATGAGCAGTTCTTC.